Below are 22 T cell receptor beta chains sequenced from a single sample in a study of early T cells in non-severe SARS-CoV-2 infection. TCRdb re-called the 5' RACE reads through MiXCR, storing one row per CDR3 protein. Of 35,000 or so distinct CDR3 sequences listed, about 5% are singletons. Sequences were obtained from whole blood. The receptors originated from an adult who was a healthcare worker with PCR-confirmed SARS-CoV-2 infection or an uninfected control (not recorded which).

The rearrangement uses TRBV9 and TRBJ2-7; D perhaps matches TRBD2 (6 bases). The germline gives CDR1 SGDLS, CDR2 YYNGEE. Trimming removed 0 bases at V and 3 bases at J, with 16 bases between. The CDR3 runs 16 residues. Here the CDR3 DNA reads TGTGCCAGCAGCGTAGACCCCGGGACTTCTAACTACGAGCAGTACTTC. Translated: CASSVDPGTSNYEQYF.

The chain couples TRBV20-1 to TRBJ2-7; D is ambiguous. The CDR3 is made up of 14 amino acids. Germline V lookup: CDR1 DFQATT, CDR2 SNEGSKA (reference sequence). Trimming pared 6 bases from V and 3 bases from J, leaving 18 bases between. The CDR3, as DNA: TGCAGTGCAGGGAACGAAGCCTCGGGCTACGAGCAGTACTTC. Translation: CSAGNEASGYEQYF.

The sample holds many counts of this clonotype. The chain is built from TRBV5-1 and TRBJ1-5, with a tentative D call TRBD1 (6 bases). From germline, CDR1 is SGHRS and CDR2 YFSETQ. The CDR3 is 13 amino acids. Trimming took off 4 bases at V and 9 bases at J, with 14 bases between the two ends. The CDR3 region has the DNA TGCGCCAGCAGCCCGTACGGGGGCGGGCCCCAGCATTTT. Translating it yields CASSPYGGGPQHF.

The rearrangement joins TRBV29-1 to TRBJ2-7, with 11 nucleotides matching TRBD1. The germline gives CDR1 SQVTM, CDR2 ANQGSEA. CDR3 length: 16 residues. J lost 2 bases, V lost 4 bases, and 10 bases had no gene match. The chain's CDR3 is CSVGRLGTGGTYEQYF. CDR3 in DNA: TGCAGCGTTGGCCGCCTAGGGACAGGGGGAACCTACGAGCAGTACTTC.

In this sample, this clonotype turned up many times. The chain has TRBV7-3 and TRBJ1-6; D is unresolved. Germline V gene data show CDR1 as SGHTA and CDR2 as FQGTGA. This CDR3 comprises 13 residues. Trimming cost V 0 bases and J 7 bases, with 4 bases left between them. The CDR3 region is CASSLTGNSPLHF. As DNA, the CDR3 is TGTGCCAGCAGCTTAACAGGGAATTCACCCCTCCACTTT.

This clonotype has a count of ten or more. V usage is TRBV5-5 and J usage is TRBJ1-4; D is undetermined. CDR1 is SGHKS, CDR2 YYEKEE, per germline (reference sequence). The CDR3 runs to 14 residues. V was trimmed by 2 bases and J by 7 bases, leaving 12 bases between them. The CDR3 is CASSFGPGGEKLFF. CDR3 nucleotides: TGTGCCAGCAGCTTCGGCCCGGGCGGTGAAAAACTGTTTTTT.

This clonotype was detected only a few times. This chain links TRBV29-1 with TRBJ1-1; unclear D gene. Germline values: CDR1 SQVTM, CDR2 ANQGSEA. This CDR3 is built from 12 residues. V shed 5 bases and J shed 0 bases, with 7 bases lying between them. The CDR3 is CSVQAVNTEAFF. The CDR3 nucleotides read TGCAGCGTTCAGGCTGTGAACACTGAAGCTTTCTTT.

This clonotype was observed at least ten times. V gene TRBV12-5 combines with J gene TRBJ1-1; 7 bases align to TRBD1. This CDR3 is built from 18 residues. Germline-derived CDR1 and CDR2 are LGHNT and FRNRAP. V was pared by 0 bases and J by 7 bases, with 17 bases of the junction left unmatched. Here the CDR3 DNA reads TGTGCTAGTGGTTTGGTATTAACAGGGGTAGCGCTTCGGGTTGAAGCTTTCTTT. Translating gives CASGLVLTGVALRVEAFF.

This clonotype was seen at least ten times. The V and J genes are TRBV28 and TRBJ2-5, with 9 bases lining up with TRBD1. CDR1 MDHEN and CDR2 SYDVKM come from the germline V gene. The CDR3 spans 14 residues. With 6 bases clipped from V and 6 bases from J, the junction kept 8 bases outside the gene matches. CDR3 amino acids: CASRKRGQGKTQYF. In DNA form, the CDR3 reads TGTGCCAGCAGGAAGAGGGGACAGGGAAAGACCCAGTACTTC. The full variable domain, rest sourced from reference TRBV28 and TRBJ2-5, is DVKVTQSSRYLVKRTGEKVFLECVQDMDHENMFWYRQDPGLGLRLIYFSYDVKMKEKGDIPEGYSVSREKKERFSLILESASTNQTSMYLCASRKRGQGKTQYFGPGTRLLVL.

This clonotype was counted many times. The V and J genes are TRBV10-3 and TRBJ1-5, with a possible D match to TRBD1 (6 bases). Trimming left V 0 bases short and J 6 bases short, with 15 bases between. CDR3 length: 16 residues. Germline V lookup: CDR1 ENHRY, CDR2 SYGVKD. CDR3 sequence: CAISESGAGVFQPQHF. CDR3 nucleotides: TGTGCCATCAGTGAGTCGGGGGCGGGAGTTTTTCAGCCCCAGCATTTT.

This chain's CDR3 is CASSRTGDQPQHF. In DNA, the CDR3 is TGTGCCAGCAGTCGGACAGGGGATCAGCCCCAGCATTTT. This rearrangement joins TRBV12-3 or TRBV12-4 to TRBJ1-5; TRBD1 matches at 9 bases. This CDR3 is 13 amino acids long. With V trimmed by 5 bases and J by 5 bases, 1 base remained unmatched.

The V gene is TRBV4-1, the J gene TRBJ2-3; D is uncertain. Trimming shortened V by 5 bases and J by 2 bases, and 17 bases separated the two germline ends. Germline V lookup: CDR1 MGHRA, CDR2 YSYEKL. CDR3 length: 16 amino acids. The CDR3, as DNA: TGCGCCAGCAGCAGCACCGCCGGTGCGCTCACAGATACGCAGTATTTT. This gives the protein CASSSTAGALTDTQYF.

The chain carries TRBV5-1 and TRBJ1-2, with D possibly being TRBD1 (5 bases). CDR1 is SGHRS, CDR2 YFSETQ, per germline. This CDR3 has 14 residues. The V end was cut by 0 bases, the J end by 5 bases, with 11 bases between. The CDR3 loop is CASSLEQDGYGYTF. In DNA form, the CDR3 reads TGCGCCAGCAGCTTGGAACAGGACGGGTATGGCTACACCTTC.

This clonotype showed up just a few times. The chain employs TRBV6-4 and TRBJ2-3, with 7 nucleotides matching TRBD1. The CDR3 runs 14 residues. J lost 4 bases, V lost 4 bases, and 5 bases had no gene match. Germline CDR1 is MRHNA and CDR2 is SNTAGT. The chain's CDR3 is CASSVTGRADTQYF. The CDR3 DNA reads TGTGCCAGCAGTGTGACAGGGCGGGCAGATACGCAGTATTTT.

In this sample, this clonotype turned up many times. V and J are TRBV30 and TRBJ1-3, with D possibly TRBD1 on 5 matching bases. Germline CDR1 reads GTSNPN; CDR2 reads SVGIG (reference sequence). V lost 4 bases, J lost 0 bases, and 13 bases lay in between. This CDR3 is built from 15 residues. CDR3 nucleotides: TGTGCCTGGACTAGAGGACATAGCTCTGGAAACACCATATATTTT. It is translated as CAWTRGHSSGNTIYF.

This clonotype was found many times. This sequence joins TRBV20-1 and TRBJ2-7; perhaps TRBD2 as D (6 bases). V dropped 6 bases and J dropped 2 bases, with 14 bases sitting between them. This CDR3 contains 13 residues. Germline lookup yields CDR1 DFQATT and CDR2 SNEGSKA (reference sequence). CDR3 sequence reads: CSAIGGGTYEQYF. DNA for the CDR3: TGCAGTGCCATCGGTGGAGGGACCTACGAGCAGTACTTC.

This clonotype was detected ten times or more. This chain links TRBV7-6 with TRBJ2-3; D call uncertain. The V gene lost 4 bases and the J gene lost 0 bases, with 8 bases spanning the gap. The germline gives CDR1 SGHVS, CDR2 FNYEAQ. The CDR3 is 14 amino acids. In DNA, the CDR3 is TGTGCCAGCAGCTGGGTTACTAGCACAGATACGCAGTATTTT. The encoded protein is CASSWVTSTDTQYF.

The table lists this clonotype with many counts. This CDR3 is CASKGERDDSPLHF. The DNA for the CDR3 is TGTGCCAGCAAGGGGGAAAGGGACGATTCACCCCTCCACTTT. V gene TRBV12-3 or TRBV12-4 combines with J gene TRBJ1-6; a weak D match, TRBD1 (6 bases). V was cut by 7 bases and J by 8 bases, with 15 bases left in between. The CDR3 consists of 14 residues.

This clonotype was recorded at least ten times. The rearrangement uses TRBV7-8 and TRBJ1-1; tentative D call: TRBD1 (6 bases). The CDR3 has 14 amino acids. Germline loops: CDR1 SGHVS, CDR2 FQNEAQ. Trimming stripped 3 bases from V and 3 bases from J, with 11 bases between. As DNA, the CDR3 is TGTGCCAGCAGCTTGGCGGCAGGGGACACTGAAGCTTTCTTT. It specifies CASSLAAGDTEAFF.

This clonotype came up a few times. V usage is TRBV27 and J usage is TRBJ2-5; 8 bases map to TRBD1. Germline loops: CDR1 MNHEY, CDR2 SMNVEV (reference sequence). V shed 3 bases, J shed 5 bases, and the junction held 8 bases outside the gene matches. The CDR3 runs to 15 residues. CDR3 sequence (DNA): TGTGCCAGCAGTTTTGGCAGGGGGCTTTGGGAGACCCAGTACTTC. Its translation: CASSFGRGLWETQYF.

This clonotype was detected many times. The gene calls are TRBV29-1 and TRBJ2-1; 10 bases map to TRBD1. The germline V gene encodes CDR1 SQVTM and CDR2 ANQGSEA. Trimming at V came to 6 bases and at J to 2 bases, leaving 1 base not matched to a gene. This CDR3 contains 13 residues. The CDR3 nucleotides read TGCAGCGTGGGACAGGGGACCTACAATGAGCAGTTCTTC. As protein: CSVGQGTYNEQFF.

The V gene is TRBV7-2, the J gene TRBJ1-5; D is unresolved. From germline, CDR1 is SGHTA and CDR2 FQGNSA. Trimming pared 1 base from V and 5 bases from J, leaving 6 bases between. The CDR3 spans 13 residues. The CDR3 DNA reads TGTGCCAGCAGCTTAGACAGCTATCAGCCCCAGCATTTT. This translates into CASSLDSYQPQHF.